The TCR beta chain under discussion was sequenced for a study of T cell changes during pregnancy in multiple sclerosis (dated by TCRdb to about 2019). Context from the whole study: Changes in the T cell repertoire over the course of pregnancy were examined in this study in women with multiple sclerosis.

This clone occurred once. Its specific antigen is unknown. No much larger clone exists at a distance of one base, and base qualities are not known. CDR1 KGHSH and CDR2 LQKENI were looked up in the germline V gene. From its cysteine to its phenylalanine, the CDR3 spans 16 amino acids. The DNA shown is the 48-base CDR3, in frame from base 1. Trimming leaves V shorter by 0 bases and J shorter by 0 bases, with the junction holding 5 bases beyond the gene matches. Libraries were prepared through the immunoSEQ multiplex PCR assay. TCRdb's version of the immuneACCESS table is confined to in-frame rearrangements and falls short of the full clone set. An unresolved V gene accounts for under half of the shortfall where checked; the remainder is of unknown origin. For this sample there are more than 65,000 clones; more than 90% appear just once. Around 0.2% of the sample belongs to the ten largest clones.

The sequence links TRBV18 to TRBJ2-7, and 7 junctional nucleotides match TRBD1. The sequence derives from a female donor with multiple sclerosis, enrolled in a pregnancy study. Material: CD4+ T cells from peripheral blood mononuclear cells, obtained before pregnancy. CDR3 loop: CASSPPVAGGSYEQYF. The base sequence is TGTGCCAGCTCACCACCGGTTGCAGGGGGCTCCTACGAGCAGTACTTC.